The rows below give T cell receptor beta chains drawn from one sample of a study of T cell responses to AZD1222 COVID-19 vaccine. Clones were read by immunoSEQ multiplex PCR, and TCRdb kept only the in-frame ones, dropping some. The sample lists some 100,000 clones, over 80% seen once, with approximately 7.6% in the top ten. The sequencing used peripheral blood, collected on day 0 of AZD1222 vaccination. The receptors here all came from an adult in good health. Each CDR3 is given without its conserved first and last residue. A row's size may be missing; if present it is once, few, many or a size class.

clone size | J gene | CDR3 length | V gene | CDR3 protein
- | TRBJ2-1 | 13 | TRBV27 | ASSLYLGQGNEQF
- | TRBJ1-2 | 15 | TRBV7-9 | ASSLVTPSGAYYGYT
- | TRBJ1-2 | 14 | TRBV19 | ASSAPGIGNNYGYT
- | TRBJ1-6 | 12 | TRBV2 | ASSEGLRSSPLH
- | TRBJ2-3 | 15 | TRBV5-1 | ASSPGLAATSTDTQY
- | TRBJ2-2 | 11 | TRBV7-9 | ASQRGDTGELF
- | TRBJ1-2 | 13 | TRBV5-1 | ASSLDGDSNYGYT
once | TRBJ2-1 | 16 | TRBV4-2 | ASSLSRASGGPEDEQF
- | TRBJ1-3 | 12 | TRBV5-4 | ASSLDFSGNTIY
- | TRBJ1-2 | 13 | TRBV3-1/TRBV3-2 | ASSLGQLISYGYT
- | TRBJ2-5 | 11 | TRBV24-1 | ATSDPLKETQY
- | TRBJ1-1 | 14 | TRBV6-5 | ASSYSPWTVNTEAF
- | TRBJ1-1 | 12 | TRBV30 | AWSNRDPYTEAF
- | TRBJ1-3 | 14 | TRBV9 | ASSVGQPDSGNTIY
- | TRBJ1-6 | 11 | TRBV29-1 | SVKWSGNSPLH
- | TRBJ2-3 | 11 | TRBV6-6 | ASRSQSTDTQY
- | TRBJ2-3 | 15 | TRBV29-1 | SVVSWPTGGFVDTQY